These 5 T cell receptor beta chains were sequenced from one sample in a study of OX40 agonist ivuxolimab in advanced cancers. TCRdb keeps only in-frame clones here, not all; method: immunoSEQ multiplex PCR. Among around 68,000 clones listed, around 93% were seen once. The source was CD4+ or CD8+ T cells sorted from blood, collected in a trial of the OX40 agonist ivuxolimab. These TCRs come from an adult with an advanced solid tumor such as melanoma, head and neck, liver or kidney cancer.

The sample holds a few counts of this clone. The V gene is TRBV2, the J gene TRBJ2-3, with TRBD2 matching over 8 bases. Germline V lookup: CDR1 SNHLY, CDR2 FYNNEI. The CDR3 is 15 residues long. J was trimmed by 0 bases and V by 4 bases; bases with no gene match: 3. The CDR3 is CASSVGGGSTDTQYF. CDR3 DNA sequence: TGTGCCAGCAGTGTTGGCGGGGGGAGCACAGATACGCAGTATTTT.

This chain connects TRBV10-2 to TRBJ2-7, with a weak D call TRBD2 (6 bases). This CDR3 has 12 amino acids. Germline V CDR1 and CDR2: WSHSY, SAAADI. The V gene lost 5 bases and the J gene lost 7 bases, with 12 bases spanning the gap. The chain's CDR3 is CASSSLASEQYF. The CDR3 bases are TGCGCCAGCAGTTCACTAGCTTCGGAGCAGTACTTC.

The chain employs TRBV5-4 and TRBJ2-5, with 8 bases fitting TRBD2. The germline V gene has CDR1 SGHNT and CDR2 YYREEE (reference sequence). J gave up 5 bases and V 4 bases, and 10 bases lay outside the gene matches. The CDR3 covers 15 residues. The CDR3 is CASSGAGANGETQYF. CDR3 nucleotides: TGTGCCAGCAGCGGAGCGGGGGCTAACGGGGAGACCCAGTACTTC.

This chain links TRBV7-2 with TRBJ1-1; no reliable D call. CDR1 is SGHTA and CDR2 is FQGNSA in the germline V gene. V was clipped by 1 base and J by 8 bases, with 14 bases between them. CDR3 length: 14 residues. This CDR3 reads CASSLEGYIGEAFF. In DNA, the CDR3 is TGTGCCAGCAGCTTAGAAGGGTACATCGGAGAAGCTTTCTTT.

The rearrangement uses TRBV18 and TRBJ1-2; D gene unclear. Trimming cost V 3 bases and J 0 bases, with 5 bases left between them. The CDR3 totals 13 residues. Germline-derived CDR1 and CDR2 are KGHSH and LQKENI. CDR3 region: CASSPQANYGYTF. The DNA for the CDR3 is TGTGCCAGCTCACCGCAGGCTAACTATGGCTACACCTTC.